This TCR beta chain appears in the sequencing data of a study of blood T cell repertoires in COVID-19 (dated by TCRdb to 2018 to 2021). For the wider study: Samples covering the acute and convalescent phases of COVID-19 were provided by collaborators in the United States, Italy and Spain. The prospective study material was composed of cDNA or gDNA derived from T cells, B-cell-depleted T cells, or PBMCs. Deeply sampled blood TCRbeta repertoires from subjects exposed to, actively infected with, or recovered from COVID-19 were included in the dataset. The repertoires were made available in a free public database intended to serve as a resource for research on the immune response to SARS-CoV-2. The samples were drawn from the first 160 participants of the ongoing ImmuneRACE study and from some 1,300 subjects provided by 6 global collaborators. The sample metadata nearly always contained a de-identified subject ID, COVID-19 status, age in years and sex. Where HLA class I and class II types were available, the types were taken from metadata supplied by the sample provider, not from assay-based typing.

TCRbeta CDR3 regions were amplified from genomic DNA using the immunoSEQ Assay, a bias-controlled multiplex PCR. The paper's data handling went like this. The number of nucleated cells in each sample was estimated from the amplification of reference gene primers within the assay. To quantify the absolute abundance of each unique TCRbeta CDR3 rearrangement, sequence reads were collapsed and filtered. For each sample, productive Simpson clonality was calculated by taking the square root of Simpson's diversity index across productive rearrangements. The source is immuneACCESS, and TCRdb retained only in-frame sequences with V and J called. Part of the clones is not carried over; for the studies checked, unresolved V genes explain less than half of this, and the remainder is unexplained. V and J calls and clone size follow that table, whereas D and trimming were derived from the DNA. Recorded for this sample are roughly 240,000 clones; 86% of them occurred a single time. The ten largest clones take up over 5.5% of the sample.

The CDR3 sequence holds 13 residues, the cysteine and phenylalanine included. The sequence is cut down to CDR3 DNA, 39 bases in frame from base 1. Germline trimming: 5 bases from V, 9 bases from J; junction bases outside gene matches: 6. At one collaborating source in Seattle, patients were enrolled during active infection and were followed longitudinally through the course of disease. Whole blood was collected in K2EDTA tubes by collaborating institutions according to the institutions' own protocols. Collaborator samples were shipped for TCRbeta analysis as frozen whole blood, isolated PBMCs, or DNA extracted from either sample type. A note on this clone: The antigen it recognizes is unknown. No qualities accompany the bases; no much larger clone lies one base away.

Findings and caveats that apply to the study as a whole: Clinical and demographic metadata were provided uncurated, with the amount varying by source and participant.

Source material: peripheral blood. This TCR was sampled from a woman older than 75 with COVID-19, enrolled during active disease. Recombination connected TRBV12-3 or TRBV12-4 to TRBJ1-5, with TRBD1 identical over 8 junction bases. CDR3 protein: CASSQGARRPQHF. The nucleotides are TGTGCCAGCAGTCAGGGGGCAAGAAGGCCCCAGCATTTT.